The entry below gives a single T cell receptor beta chain sequence along with its context. Method: immunoSEQ multiplex PCR; TCRdb's copy keeps in-frame clones and lacks some. The sample comprises about 160,000 clones, roughly nine tenths of which are singletons, and more than 1.3% rests with the top ten. The data stem from a study of T cell responses to AZD1222 COVID-19 vaccine. The CDR3 has 13 amino acids. The V and J ends lost 5 bases and 1 base respectively, with 5 bases between them. The source is an adult in good health. Here the sequenced sample was peripheral blood, taken on day 0 of AZD1222 vaccination. V gene TRBV12-3 or TRBV12-4 combines with J gene TRBJ2-2, with D uncertain. This chain's CDR3 is CASSPQNTGELFF. CDR3 sequence (DNA): TGTGCCAGCAGTCCTCAGAACACCGGGGAGCTGTTTTTT.